This TCR beta chain came from a study of blood T cell repertoires in COVID-19. Germline V gene sequence: CDR1 LGHDT, CDR2 YNNKEL (reference sequence). Trimming removed 4 bases at V and 4 bases at J, with 15 bases between. CDR3 length: 15 amino acids. Measured with immunoSEQ multiplex PCR; TCRdb has only the in-frame clones, and not every one. The sample lists about 130,000 clones, around 86% occurring once. Sequencing was done on a sample of PBMCs or T cells enriched from blood (not recorded which). This sequence joins TRBV3-1 (or the pseudogene TRBV3-2) and TRBJ2-3; tentatively, D is TRBD2 (6 bases). This clonotype originated in a man aged 50-59 years who had recovered from COVID-19. The CDR3 sequence: CASSPSPGGADTQYF. In DNA form, the CDR3 reads TGTGCCAGCAGCCCCAGCCCCGGCGGGGCAGATACGCAGTATTTT.